The present TCR beta chain was sequenced within a study of neurological immune-mediated disorders. General study points: Across subjects, no CDR3 amino acid sequence appeared in expanded clones of more than one subject, a finding that suggested private repertoires in all groups. Clinical and MRI features did not associate with the cluster found in multiple sclerosis patients.

The CDR3 covers 14 residues. Germline V gene lookup returns CDR1 SGHRS and CDR2 YFSETQ. Trimming cost V 2 bases and J 6 bases, with 12 bases left between them. This clonotype has a count of ten or more. Antigen unknown. The cDNA was synthesized by 5'RACE incorporating 10-nucleotide random UMIs. A single run covered 15-18 subjects with over 190 million TCR-beta sequences. TCRdb re-derived calls from the 5' RACE reads in MiXCR, one entry per CDR3 protein. The table shows 110,000 or so distinct CDR3 sequences, with roughly 3.4% occurring only once. J is TRBJ2-1 and V is TRBV5-1; D gene uncertain. The sequenced sample consisted of PBMCs. The receptor comes from a woman in her twenties or thirties with multiple sclerosis. CDR3 protein: CASSFGQQTNEQFF. The CDR3 DNA is TGCGCCAGCAGCTTTGGCCAGCAAACCAATGAGCAGTTCTTC. Looking up the rest from reference TRBV5-1 and TRBJ2-1 gives the full variable domain: KAGVTQTPRYLIKTRGQQVTLSCSPISGHRSVSWYQQTPGQGLQFLFEYFSETQRNKGNFPGRFSGRQFSNSRSEMNVSTLELGDSALYLCASSFGQQTNEQFFGPGTRLTVL.